These T cell receptor beta chains were read from a single sample in a study of cytomegalovirus exposure and HLA in healthy donors. Clones were sequenced by immunoSEQ multiplex PCR, and TCRdb holds only the in-frame ones, with some missing. The sample carries 150,000 to 200,000 clones, about four fifths recorded once. The specimen was PBMCs. The receptor set was obtained from a man younger than 35 in good health and CMV-seronegative. The CDR3 runs from the conserved cysteine through the conserved F or W. The D gene is left open where the match is weak. Clone size is shown for a subset of rows, as once, few, many or a class of expanded clone.

j_gene: TRBJ2-3
d_gene: .
abundance: .
v_gene: TRBV27
CDR3aa: CASSLKGTWGVTDTQYF
CDR3nt: TGTGCCAGCAGTTTAAAGGGTACCTGGGGGGTCACAGATACGCAGTATTTT

j_gene: TRBJ2-7
d_gene: TRBD1
abundance: few
v_gene: TRBV10-1
CDR3aa: CATSDRVGYEQYF
CDR3nt: TGCGCCACCTCTGACAGGGTCGGGTACGAGCAGTACTTC

j_gene: TRBJ2-7
d_gene: .
abundance: .
v_gene: TRBV6-5
CDR3aa: CASSRGSSYEQYF
CDR3nt: TGTGCCAGCAGTCGGGGGAGCTCCTACGAGCAGTACTTC

j_gene: TRBJ2-5
d_gene: .
abundance: .
v_gene: TRBV2
CDR3aa: CASSEVPYRAEAEETQYF
CDR3nt: TGTGCCAGCAGTGAAGTCCCTTACCGTGCGGAGGCGGAGGAGACCCAGTACTTC

j_gene: TRBJ2-7
d_gene: .
abundance: .
v_gene: TRBV6-5
CDR3aa: CASSYSGGYSYEQYF
CDR3nt: TGTGCCAGCAGTTACTCAGGGGGATACTCCTACGAGCAGTACTTC

j_gene: TRBJ1-2
d_gene: .
abundance: few
v_gene: TRBV30
CDR3aa: CASAYDRNYGYTF
CDR3nt: TGTGCCTCTGCATACGACAGAAACTATGGCTACACCTTC

j_gene: TRBJ2-3
d_gene: TRBD1
abundance: once
v_gene: TRBV9
CDR3aa: CASSVGTVSTDTQYF
CDR3nt: TGTGCCAGCAGCGTCGGGACAGTTAGCACAGATACGCAGTATTTT

j_gene: TRBJ1-3
d_gene: TRBD1
abundance: .
v_gene: TRBV2
CDR3aa: CASRPGQGAGNTIYF
CDR3nt: TGTGCCAGCAGACCTGGACAGGGGGCTGGAAACACCATATATTTT

j_gene: TRBJ2-3
d_gene: .
abundance: .
v_gene: TRBV7-9
CDR3aa: CASSLDGSGTDTQYF
CDR3nt: TGTGCCAGCAGCTTAGACGGGAGCGGGACAGATACGCAGTATTTT

j_gene: TRBJ2-2
d_gene: TRBD1
abundance: .
v_gene: TRBV6-5
CDR3aa: CASSSTGRPTGELFF
CDR3nt: TGTGCCAGCAGTTCGACAGGGCGGCCCACCGGGGAGCTGTTTTTT

j_gene: TRBJ2-7
d_gene: TRBD2
abundance: .
v_gene: TRBV19
CDR3aa: CASSPSGGANEQYF
CDR3nt: TGTGCCAGTAGTCCTAGCGGGGGGGCCAACGAGCAGTACTTC

j_gene: TRBJ2-7
d_gene: .
abundance: .
v_gene: TRBV4-2
CDR3aa: CASSQDLLYEQYF
CDR3nt: TGTGCCAGCAGCCAAGACCTCCTCTACGAGCAGTACTTC

j_gene: TRBJ2-2
d_gene: TRBD2
abundance: .
v_gene: TRBV18
CDR3aa: CASSALAGRNTGELFF
CDR3nt: TGTGCCAGCTCAGCACTAGCGGGGCGTAACACCGGGGAGCTGTTTTTT

j_gene: TRBJ2-1
d_gene: TRBD2
abundance: .
v_gene: TRBV28
CDR3aa: CASSDTSGRHNEQFF
CDR3nt: TGTGCCAGCAGTGACACTAGCGGGAGGCACAATGAGCAGTTCTTC

j_gene: TRBJ1-4
d_gene: .
abundance: few
v_gene: TRBV11-2
CDR3aa: CASSPPTGRYEKLFF
CDR3nt: TGTGCCAGCAGCCCTCCGACAGGCCGTTACGAAAAACTGTTTTTT

j_gene: TRBJ1-3
d_gene: .
abundance: .
v_gene: TRBV10-3
CDR3aa: CAISSGTWGNTIYF
CDR3nt: TGTGCCATCAGTTCGGGGACATGGGGAAACACCATATATTTT

j_gene: TRBJ2-2
d_gene: .
abundance: .
v_gene: TRBV19
CDR3aa: CASSLRATGELFF
CDR3nt: TGTGCCAGTAGCCTCAGGGCCACCGGGGAGCTGTTTTTT

j_gene: TRBJ2-1
d_gene: TRBD2
abundance: once
v_gene: TRBV4-1
CDR3aa: CASSQGLAGAYNEQFF
CDR3nt: TGCGCCAGCAGCCAAGGTCTAGCGGGGGCCTACAATGAGCAGTTCTTC

j_gene: TRBJ1-4
d_gene: .
abundance: .
v_gene: TRBV4-3
CDR3aa: CASSPTDSRNEKLFF
CDR3nt: TGCGCCAGCAGCCCAACCGACAGCCGTAATGAAAAACTGTTTTTT

j_gene: TRBJ2-2
d_gene: TRBD2
abundance: .
v_gene: TRBV9
CDR3aa: CASSVTSGNTGELFF
CDR3nt: TGTGCCAGCAGCGTAACTAGCGGAAACACCGGGGAGCTGTTTTTT

j_gene: TRBJ2-5
d_gene: TRBD1
abundance: .
v_gene: TRBV28
CDR3aa: CASSFITGVETQYF
CDR3nt: TGTGCCAGCAGTTTCATCACAGGGGTCGAGACCCAGTACTTC

j_gene: TRBJ2-1
d_gene: TRBD2
abundance: .
v_gene: TRBV19
CDR3aa: CARHRGGAIYNEQFF
CDR3nt: TGTGCCAGGCACCGGGGGGGGGCGATCTACAATGAGCAGTTCTTC